This T cell receptor (beta chain) was captured in a study of T cells in Graves' hyperthyroidism and ophthalmopathy. Study conclusions and caveats: Researchers found most expanded thyroid clonotypes above 0.001 in blood as well.

Template material for amplifying TCR beta CDR3 regions consisted of RNA transcripts. RT-PCR in the first round (using the HTBI primer set) targeted the TCR CDR3. MiXCR, run by TCRdb on the multiplex PCR reads, gives a single entry per CDR3 protein. Here the sample spans about 96,000 distinct CDR3 sequences, about half being singletons. Per the germline V gene, CDR1 is SQVTM and CDR2 is ANQGSEA. J gave up 6 bases and V 6 bases, and 21 bases lay outside the gene matches. The CDR3 is made up of 17 amino acids. Worth noting for this clonotype: The antigen is unknown.

The sequenced sample was blood. The TCR originated in a woman aged 40 to 49 with Graves' hyperthyroidism. The chain couples TRBV29-1 to TRBJ2-3; 7 bases map to TRBD1. CDR3: CSVVPLRGQGPLDTQYF. CDR3 nucleotide sequence: TGCAGCGTCGTACCTCTAAGGGGGCAGGGCCCATTGGATACGCAGTATTTT.